Shown below are 21 T cell receptor beta chains from a single sample sequenced in a study of blood T cell repertoires in COVID-19. Using immunoSEQ multiplex PCR, the repertoire was profiled, and TCRdb retains in-frame clones only, with some absent. The sample yields about 44,000 clones, 82% seen once. Sample: peripheral blood. The source is a woman aged 70-85 years with acute or convalescent COVID-19.

The chain joins TRBV29-1 to TRBJ2-3, with 7 bases identical to TRBD2. Germline V CDR1 and CDR2: SQVTM, ANQGSEA. This CDR3 comprises 16 residues. V lost 4 bases to trimming and J lost 2 bases; unmatched junction nucleotides: 12. In DNA form, the CDR3 reads TGCAGCGTTGGGGGGTGGGGCGGGAGATACACAGATACGCAGTATTTT. Translating it yields CSVGGWGGRYTDTQYF.

V is TRBV19 and J is TRBJ2-2, with D tentatively TRBD1 (5 bases). The germline CDR1 and CDR2 sequences are LNHDA and SQIVND (reference sequence). V shed 6 bases and J shed 7 bases, with 6 bases lying between them. The CDR3 has 11 amino acids. For the CDR3, the DNA is TGTGCCAGTAGCAGGGACGGGGAGCTGTTTTTT. Its protein product is CASSRDGELFF.

The genes are TRBV7-3 and TRBJ2-1, with 9 bases lining up with TRBD2. Germline CDR1 and CDR2: SGHTA and FQGTGA. The CDR3 contains 15 residues. The junction had 7 bases not matched to a gene; V was cut back by 1 base and J by 9 bases. For the CDR3, the DNA is TGTGCCAGCAGCTTAAGCGGGAGGGCGTGGGGTGAGCAGTTCTTC. Encoded protein: CASSLSGRAWGEQFF.

V is TRBV7-2 and J is TRBJ2-4, with 11 bases identical to TRBD2. The CDR3 has 16 amino acids. Germline V lookup: CDR1 SGHTA, CDR2 FQGNSA. V gave up 5 bases and J gave up 6 bases; unmatched junction bases: 9. The CDR3 DNA sequence: TGTGCCAGCAGCACGACTAGCGGGAATTGGGGAAACATTCAGTACTTC. Translation: CASSTTSGNWGNIQYF.

The chain combines TRBV7-8 with TRBJ1-5; TRBD1 is a possible D gene (6 bases). Looked up from germline, CDR1 is SGHVS and CDR2 is FQNEAQ. This CDR3 spans 16 amino acids. V dropped 1 base and J dropped 7 bases, with 17 bases sitting between them. The CDR3 bases are TGTGCCAGCAGCTTAGTCAACCAGGGGATTGTGCAGCCCCAGCATTTT. Translation gives CASSLVNQGIVQPQHF.

This clone was picked up a small number of times. The rearrangement links TRBV29-1 to TRBJ1-2; 8 bases agree with TRBD1. Germline values: CDR1 SQVTM, CDR2 ANQGSEA. This CDR3 comprises 14 residues. Germline trimming cut 5 bases from V and 3 bases from J; bases unmatched to any gene: 8. This CDR3 is CSVRGMTGDYGYTF. The DNA for the CDR3 is TGCAGCGTTAGGGGAATGACAGGGGACTATGGCTACACCTTC.

This clone was observed a handful of times. The chain is built from TRBV7-6 and TRBJ2-2; TRBD2 agrees at 8 bases. Per the germline V gene, CDR1 is SGHVS and CDR2 is FNYEAQ. The CDR3 totals 15 residues. V gave up 6 bases and J gave up 6 bases; unmatched junction bases: 9. CDR3 sequence: CASRPYVAGSGELFF. The CDR3, as DNA: TGTGCCAGCAGGCCATACGTAGCGGGATCCGGGGAGCTGTTTTTT.

This clone showed up just once. The rearrangement joins TRBV12-5 to TRBJ2-7; D possibly corresponds to TRBD2 (5 bases). Germline CDR1 LGHNT, CDR2 FRNRAP. CDR3 size: 14 residues. The V end was cut by 5 bases, the J end by 3 bases, with 14 bases between. The CDR3 loop is CASGEGGFNYEQYF. The DNA for the CDR3 is TGTGCTAGTGGTGAGGGCGGGTTTAACTACGAGCAGTACTTC.

The rearrangement links TRBV15 to TRBJ1-1; D possibly corresponds to TRBD1 (6 bases). The V gene's germline CDR1 is LNHNV and CDR2 YYDKDF (reference sequence). The CDR3 totals 13 residues. The V end was cut by 6 bases, the J end by 4 bases, with 12 bases between. The CDR3 loop reads CATSPYRATEAFF. DNA of the CDR3: TGTGCCACCAGTCCGTACAGGGCCACTGAAGCTTTCTTT.

This clone was detected only a few times. The chain links TRBV6-1 to TRBJ1-5; D gene ambiguous. The CDR3 extends over 14 amino acids. Germline CDR1 reads MNHNS; CDR2 reads SASEGT. V gave up 3 bases and J gave up 6 bases, with 12 bases separating them. Written as DNA, the CDR3 is TGTGCCAGCAGTGATCCCGGGATCGGTCAGCCCCAGCATTTT. This codes for CASSDPGIGQPQHF.

The chain joins TRBV11-2 to TRBJ1-2; possible D gene TRBD1, 6 bases. Trimming shortened V by 4 bases and J by 0 bases, and 21 bases separated the two germline ends. Germline V gene sequence: CDR1 SGHAT, CDR2 FQNNGV. The CDR3 length is 18 residues. CDR3 bases: TGTGCCAGCAGCTACATTCCGTCAACAGGGCACCCTAACTATGGCTACACCTTC. This gives the protein CASSYIPSTGHPNYGYTF.

V usage is TRBV19 and J usage is TRBJ1-3; 9 nucleotides line up with TRBD1. Germline V gene data show CDR1 as LNHDA and CDR2 as SQIVND (reference sequence). The CDR3 has 18 residues. Losses at the gene ends were 5 bases for V and 0 bases for J; bases not matched to a gene: 11. In nucleotides, the CDR3 is TGTGCCAGTAGTCCGGGACAGGGAAGCAGGACCTCTGGAAACACCATATATTTT. This encodes CASSPGQGSRTSGNTIYF.

The V gene is TRBV24-1, the J gene TRBJ2-2, with TRBD2 matching over 9 bases. Trimming at V came to 3 bases and at J to 2 bases, leaving 6 bases not matched to a gene. The V gene's germline CDR1 is KGHDR and CDR2 SFDVKD. CDR3 size: 17 residues. CDR3 bases: TGTGCCACCAGTGATCCTGGGACTAGCCGAAACACCGGGGAGCTGTTTTTT. Translating it yields CATSDPGTSRNTGELFF.

V is TRBV3-1 (or the pseudogene TRBV3-2) and J is TRBJ1-4; TRBD1 agrees at 8 bases. This CDR3 has 14 residues. The ends lost 6 bases at V and 7 bases at J; junction bases unmatched: 7. Looked up from germline, CDR1 is LGHDT and CDR2 is YNNKEL (reference sequence). This chain's CDR3 is CASSDRGRGEKLFF. CDR3 sequence (DNA): TGTGCCAGCAGTGACAGGGGACGGGGTGAAAAACTGTTTTTT.

The gene calls are TRBV2 and TRBJ2-1, with a weak D call TRBD2 (6 bases). Germline loops: CDR1 SNHLY, CDR2 FYNNEI. The CDR3 covers 15 residues. Trimming pared 5 bases from V and 6 bases from J, leaving 17 bases between. The CDR3 nucleotides are TGTGCCAGCAGTCACACCGGGACTGGGAGCAATGAGCAGTTCTTC. Amino acids: CASSHTGTGSNEQFF.

The chain links TRBV29-1 to TRBJ1-2; TRBD1 matches 9 bases. CDR1 is SQVTM, CDR2 ANQGSEA, per germline. This CDR3 region has 12 residues. Trimming took 7 bases from V and 7 from J; bases not matched to a gene: 7. The CDR3 protein is CSGTGQGAGYTF. CDR3 nucleotide sequence: TGCAGCGGCACGGGACAGGGAGCTGGCTACACCTTC.

This CDR3 reads CAITPSTGRLDEQFF. The CDR3 DNA reads as TGTGCCATCACCCCTTCGACAGGGAGGTTAGATGAGCAGTTCTTC. This chain joins TRBV10-3 and TRBJ2-1, with D perhaps TRBD1 (7 bases). The CDR3 is made up of 15 amino acids. Looked up from germline, CDR1 is ENHRY and CDR2 is SYGVKD. Deletions cut 7 bases from V and 8 bases from J, with 21 bases between.

This sequence joins TRBV3-1 (or the pseudogene TRBV3-2) and TRBJ2-7; D is possibly TRBD2 (5 bases). CDR3 length: 12 amino acids. CDR1 LGHDT and CDR2 YNNKEL come from the germline V gene (reference sequence). Between the trimmed V and J ends, which lost 4 bases and 3 bases, there was a span of 7 bases. CDR3 amino acids: CASSLRDYEQYF. The CDR3 DNA is TGTGCCAGCAGCCTCCGGGACTACGAGCAGTACTTC.

This clone is a singleton in its sample. The chain joins TRBV19 to TRBJ1-1; no reliable D call. CDR3 length: 16 amino acids. The V end was cut by 4 bases, the J end by 3 bases, with 18 bases between. Germline lookup yields CDR1 LNHDA and CDR2 SQIVND (reference sequence). As DNA, the CDR3 is TGTGCCAGTAGTAGGCTGGAGGGCGCAGGAGACACTGAAGCTTTCTTT. Its translation is CASSRLEGAGDTEAFF.

The gene calls are TRBV4-3 and TRBJ1-5; the D gene is possibly TRBD1 (5 bases). The CDR3 runs to 17 residues. Germline CDR1 reads LGHNA; CDR2 reads YSLEER. The germline V and J ends were trimmed by 1 base and 5 bases, with 18 bases remaining between them. The CDR3 sequence is CASSQGTKGRSDQPQHF. CDR3 DNA sequence: TGCGCCAGCAGCCAAGGTACGAAGGGGAGGTCAGATCAGCCCCAGCATTTT.

This chain connects TRBV7-6 to TRBJ1-2; 12 nucleotides align to TRBD1. Trimming cost V 5 bases and J 4 bases; bases outside gene matches: 5. The CDR3 extends over 15 amino acids. Looked up from germline, CDR1 is SGHVS and CDR2 is FNYEAQ. The CDR3 DNA sequence: TGTGCCAGCAGCCCGGGGACAGGGGGCGCCTATGGCTACACCTTC. It yields the protein CASSPGTGGAYGYTF.